This note documents a single TCR beta chain sequence. Cohort allocation depended upon clinical history that participants reported. This entry belongs to a study of blood T cell repertoires in COVID-19. Study context: The origin of the acute and convalescent COVID-19 samples was the United States, Italy and Spain. The cDNA or gDNA used as material had been derived from T cells, B-cell-depleted T cells, or PBMCs.

The CDR3 extends over 17 amino acids. V shed 5 bases and J 2 bases; nucleotides not matched to a gene: 12. Germline CDR1 is SGHVS and CDR2 is FQNEAQ. Measured with immunoSEQ multiplex PCR; TCRdb has only the in-frame clones, and not every one. The sample lists about 300,000 clones; roughly 85% were seen once. The chain links TRBV7-8 to TRBJ1-3; 7 bases line up with TRBD1. Material: PBMCs or T cells enriched from blood (not recorded which). The sequence was collected from a woman in her 30s who had recovered from COVID-19. The CDR3 loop is CASSPQPGQRPGNTIYF. CDR3 DNA sequence: TGTGCCAGCAGCCCGCAACCGGGACAGAGACCTGGAAACACCATATATTTT.